The table lists the clone carrying this TCR beta chain with a few counts. The antigen is not known. Deletions cut 0 bases from V and 2 bases from J, with 5 bases between. Germline-derived CDR1 and CDR2 are LGHNA and YSLEER. The CDR3 has 14 residues. These data are taken from a study of metastatic and nonmetastatic thyroid tumors. Turning to the study itself: Repertoires from malignant and benign thyroid patients were compared across blood and tumor or nodule tissue.

Each patient came to thyroid surgery without any prior treatment (of any kind). How the authors handled the data: Between-group CDR3 differences, defined by clinicopathological status, yielded a distant-metastasis classifier for papillary thyroid cancer. TCRdb re-processed the PCR reads through MiXCR. The authors' filters were not applied to this entry. The data hold some 11,000 clones, with 25% to 40% observed a single time. Study outcomes and limitations: Significantly higher TCR beta diversity was reportedly seen in malignant thyroid tumors than benign nodules, in blood and tumor.

The sequenced sample consisted of tumor tissue. The TCR originated in a female donor with papillary thyroid cancer or a benign thyroid nodule (not recorded which). Some clones in this sample may be carry-over from other donors' samples. V and J are TRBV4-3 and TRBJ1-5; no definite D call. In nucleotides, the CDR3 is TGCGCCAGCAGCCAAGACGTCGGCAATCAGCCCCAGCATTTT. This gives the protein CASSQDVGNQPQHF.